These 7 T cell receptor beta chains share one sample of origin, sequenced in a study of T cell changes during pregnancy in multiple sclerosis. Sequenced by immunoSEQ multiplex PCR; TCRdb stores in-frame clones only, minus some. The profile covers approximately 40,000 clones, with 88% appearing a single time and 0.9% to 1.5% taken by the ten largest. Sequencing was performed on CD4+ T cells from peripheral blood mononuclear cells, taken in the second trimester of pregnancy. The source of these receptors is a female donor with multiple sclerosis, enrolled in a pregnancy study.

A few counts support this clone. The chain links TRBV10-3 to TRBJ2-3; 12 bases fit TRBD2. With V trimmed by 4 bases and J by 2 bases, 4 bases remained unmatched. Germline V gene lookup returns CDR1 ENHRY and CDR2 SYGVKD. The length of the CDR3 is 16 residues. CDR3 nucleotide sequence: TGTGCCATCAGTGGGACTAGCGGGGCGGTCACAGATACGCAGTATTTT. This translates into CAISGTSGAVTDTQYF.

The rearrangement uses TRBV19 and TRBJ1-1; D is ambiguous. CDR3 size: 14 residues. V lost 4 bases, J lost 0 bases, and 9 bases lay in between. The germline gives CDR1 LNHDA, CDR2 SQIVND (reference sequence). DNA for the CDR3: TGTGCCAGTAGTACCGAAAGCATGAACACTGAAGCTTTCTTT. As protein: CASSTESMNTEAFF.

V gene TRBV27 combines with J gene TRBJ1-4; TRBD1 agrees at 8 bases. Losses at the gene ends were 5 bases for V and 6 bases for J; bases not matched to a gene: 8. The V gene's germline CDR1 is MNHEY and CDR2 SMNVEV (reference sequence). The CDR3 has 15 amino acids. This CDR3 reads CASSPSDRVYEKLFF. CDR3 coding DNA: TGTGCCAGCAGTCCCTCGGACAGGGTGTATGAAAAACTGTTTTTT.

This chain joins TRBV28 and TRBJ2-1; D uncertain. V was trimmed by 6 bases and J by 2 bases, leaving 5 bases between them. The length of the CDR3 is 12 residues. Germline V CDR1 and CDR2: MDHEN, SYDVKM. In DNA, the CDR3 is TGTGCCAGCAGCCCCACCTACAATGAGCAGTTCTTC. Translating gives CASSPTYNEQFF.

The CDR3 region has the DNA TGTGCCAGCAAAATGTCCCGAGAAAGGGGATCGGACTATGGCTACACCTTC. Translation: CASKMSRERGSDYGYTF. The genes are TRBV28 and TRBJ1-2; D possibly corresponds to TRBD1 (5 bases). The length of the CDR3 is 17 residues. CDR1 and CDR2 (germline): MDHEN, SYDVKM. The V end was cut by 7 bases, the J end by 3 bases, with 24 bases between.

The chain links TRBV10-3 to TRBJ1-6; no reliable D call. Germline CDR1 reads ENHRY; CDR2 reads SYGVKD. Deletions cut 3 bases from V and 6 bases from J, with 9 bases between. The CDR3 loop spans 14 amino acids. CDR3 coding DNA: TGTGCCATCAGTGATCCACAAACTAATTCACCCCTCCACTTT. Translation: CAISDPQTNSPLHF.

This chain links TRBV6-1 with TRBJ2-2; TRBD1 might be the D (6 bases). This CDR3 has 14 amino acids. Trimming took off 0 bases at V and 11 bases at J, with 13 bases between the two ends. Per the germline V gene, CDR1 is MNHNS and CDR2 is SASEGT. CDR3 amino acids: CASSEAYQQGELFF. CDR3 DNA: TGTGCCAGCAGTGAAGCTTACCAACAGGGTGAGCTGTTTTTT.